One sample yielded the 32 T cell receptor beta chains listed below, sequenced in a study of Graves' ophthalmopathy and Graves' hyperthyroidism. Beta-chain TCR CDR3 regions were amplified from RNA transcripts. RT-PCR with HTBI primers came first, then second-round multiplex PCR. TCRdb independently ran MiXCR on the multiplex PCR reads; one entry per CDR3 protein. Of roughly 700,000 distinct CDR3 sequences listed, approximately 40% are singletons. Sequencing was performed on peripheral blood. These receptors came from an adult man with Graves' ophthalmopathy.

This clonotype was seen ten or more times. The CDR3 DNA sequence: TGTGCCAGCAGTGACCCCCACAACACTGAAGCTTTCTTT. This sequence encodes CASSDPHNTEAFF. The V and J genes are TRBV2 and TRBJ1-1; no reliable D call. The length of the CDR3 is 13 residues. Germline-derived CDR1 and CDR2 are SNHLY and FYNNEI. The germline V and J ends were trimmed by 3 bases and 2 bases, with 7 bases remaining between them. The full variable domain, rest sourced from reference TRBV2 and TRBJ1-1, is EPEVTQTPSHQVTQMGQEVILRCVPISNHLYFYWYRQILGQKVEFLVSFYNNEISEKSEIFDDQFSVERPDGSNFTLKIRSTKLEDSAMYFCASSDPHNTEAFFGQGTRLTVV.

This clonotype was found a few times. The chain recombines TRBV7-9 with TRBJ2-7; tentatively, D is TRBD2 (5 bases). V lost 4 bases and J 1 base, leaving 26 bases between the germline ends. This CDR3 comprises 19 residues. Germline V gene sequence: CDR1 SEHNR, CDR2 FQNEAQ (reference sequence). This CDR3 reads CASSSDRVGGAAKSYEQYF. CDR3 nucleotide sequence: TGTGCCAGCAGCTCCGACCGCGTAGGTGGAGCGGCCAAATCCTACGAGCAGTACTTC.

This clonotype was seen ten or more times. The CDR3 region is CASSVSGEGTEAFF. DNA for the CDR3: TGTGCCAGCAGTGTGTCAGGGGAAGGGACTGAAGCTTTCTTT. The chain carries TRBV2 and TRBJ1-1; a possible D gene is TRBD1 (6 bases). The germline V gene encodes CDR1 SNHLY and CDR2 FYNNEI. CDR3 length: 14 amino acids. Trimming took off 4 bases at V and 5 bases at J, with 14 bases between the two ends.

A word on this clonotype: A read error may explain this, as a much larger clone is one base away. The genes are TRBV20-1 and TRBJ1-1, with a possible D match to TRBD1 (5 bases). CDR3 length equals 12 residues. Trimming took off 1 base at V and 11 bases at J, with 14 bases between the two ends. Germline V lookup: CDR1 DFQATT, CDR2 SNEGSKA (reference sequence). CDR3 in DNA: TGCAGTGCTAGAGGCGGGACTGGCCTCGCTTTCTTT. Protein: CSARGGTGLAFF.

This clonotype was seen repeatedly, ten times or more. The gene calls are TRBV2 and TRBJ1-6; 9 bases match TRBD1. The CDR3 runs to 15 residues. V was clipped by 7 bases and J by 14 bases; unmatched bases: 15. CDR1 and CDR2 (germline): SNHLY, FYNNEI. The CDR3 sequence is CASTRLRTGDIALHF. As DNA, the CDR3 is TGTGCCAGCACCCGGTTGAGGACAGGGGACATAGCCCTCCACTTT.

The table lists this clonotype with a few counts. The rearrangement uses TRBV7-2 and TRBJ2-5; the D gene is possibly TRBD2 (7 bases). Germline CDR1 SGHTA, CDR2 FQGNSA. The CDR3 loop spans 15 amino acids. V shed 0 bases and J shed 5 bases, with 13 bases lying between them. CDR3 DNA: TGTGCCAGCAGCTTAGCGGGGGGGCTCGTCGAGACCCAGTACTTC. Translated: CASSLAGGLVETQYF.

The CDR3 bases are TGCAGCTCCGGGACAGTGGGCAATCAGCCCCAGCATTTT. It translates to CSSGTVGNQPQHF. The chain links TRBV29-1 to TRBJ1-5; TRBD1 aligns across 7 bases. With 8 bases clipped from V and 2 bases from J, the junction kept 6 bases outside the gene matches. There are 13 residues in the CDR3. Per the germline V gene, CDR1 is SQVTM and CDR2 is ANQGSEA.

This clonotype was detected ten times or more. The rearrangement links TRBV7-9 to TRBJ1-4, with D unclear. The CDR3 sequence is 13 residues long. V was trimmed by 3 bases and J by 8 bases, leaving 10 bases between them. Germline-derived CDR1 and CDR2 are SEHNR and FQNEAQ (reference sequence). In DNA form, the CDR3 reads TGTGCCAGCAGCTTCGTTCCAGCCGAAAAACTGTTTTTT. Its protein product is CASSFVPAEKLFF.

The chain links TRBV9 to TRBJ2-7; the D gene is possibly TRBD2 (5 bases). CDR1 is SGDLS, CDR2 YYNGEE, per germline. The ends were cut back, 0 bases at V and 0 bases at J, with 10 bases in the middle. The length of the CDR3 is 15 residues. The CDR3 sequence: CASSVEARGSYEQYF. The DNA for the CDR3 is TGTGCCAGCAGCGTAGAAGCCCGGGGCTCCTACGAGCAGTACTTC.

The chain carries TRBV19 and TRBJ2-7, with D perhaps being TRBD1 or TRBD2 (5 bases each). This CDR3 contains 16 residues. The V end lost 3 bases, the J end lost 8 bases, and 23 bases lay between the germline ends. Per germline, CDR1 LNHDA and CDR2 SQIVND (reference sequence). The CDR3 sequence is CASSMGVNTEAIKQYF. The CDR3 DNA reads TGTGCCAGTAGTATGGGGGTGAACACTGAAGCTATCAAGCAGTACTTC.

This clonotype was detected once. This sequence joins TRBV7-2 and TRBJ1-1; TRBD1 aligns across 7 bases. V shed 5 bases, J shed 2 bases, and the junction held 11 bases outside the gene matches. CDR1 and CDR2 from the germline V gene are SGHTA and FQGNSA. The CDR3 totals 16 residues. This CDR3 is CASSLGPGTANTEAFF. CDR3 DNA sequence: TGTGCCAGCAGCCTAGGCCCGGGGACAGCCAACACTGAAGCTTTCTTT. The full variable domain, its missing parts supplied by reference TRBV7-2 and TRBJ1-1, is GAGVSQSPSNKVTEKGKDVELRCDPISGHTALYWYRQSLGQGLEFLIYFQGNSAPDKSGLPSDRFSAERTGGSVSTLTIQRTQQEDSAVYLCASSLGPGTANTEAFFGQGTRLTVV.

Concerning this clonotype itself: A read error may be the cause here, since a much bigger clone is one base away. The rearrangement joins TRBV15 to TRBJ2-5; 10 bases align to TRBD1. Germline-derived CDR1 and CDR2 are LNHNV and YYDKDF (reference sequence). CDR3 length: 15 amino acids. This CDR3 is CATSPRDRGQETRYF. Here the CDR3 DNA reads TGTGCCACCAGCCCACGGGACAGGGGCCAGGAGACCCGGTACTTC.

At least ten counts were recorded for this clonotype. The chain employs TRBV10-2 and TRBJ2-7; TRBD1 aligns across 8 bases. Germline CDR1 reads WSHSY; CDR2 reads SAAADI. Unmatched junction bases numbered 14, after V lost 8 bases and J lost 5 bases. The CDR3 has 15 amino acids. The CDR3 is CASRTSFRGPDEQYF. CDR3 DNA: TGCGCCAGCCGGACCTCGTTCAGGGGGCCGGACGAGCAGTACTTC.

The V and J genes are TRBV7-9 and TRBJ2-5, with 9 nucleotides matching TRBD2. The V segment lost 4 bases and the J segment 5 bases; nucleotides outside the gene matches: 8. Germline assignment: CDR1 SEHNR and CDR2 FQNEAQ (reference sequence). The CDR3 consists of 15 residues. The DNA of the CDR3 is TGTGCCAGCAGCTCGAGCGGGGGGTGGGTGGAGACCCAGTACTTC. Its translation: CASSSSGGWVETQYF.

V gene TRBV6-5 combines with J gene TRBJ2-5, with no clear D. CDR1 is MNHEY, CDR2 SVGAGI, per germline. The V end lost 3 bases, the J end lost 3 bases, and 8 bases lay between the germline ends. The length of the CDR3 is 13 residues. The CDR3 region is CASSYVWKETQYF. The CDR3 DNA reads as TGTGCCAGCAGTTATGTTTGGAAAGAGACCCAGTACTTC.

CDR3 sequence (DNA): TGTGCCAGCAGTGATCGAGGGACAGCTGAGCAGTTCTTC. Its translation is CASSDRGTAEQFF. J is TRBJ2-1 and V is TRBV25-1; 7 nucleotides match TRBD1. J was trimmed by 9 bases and V by 3 bases; bases with no gene match: 5. From germline, CDR1 is MGHDK and CDR2 SYGVNS. This CDR3 contains 13 residues. Complete variable domain (other parts from reference TRBV25-1 and TRBJ2-1): EADIYQTPRYLVIGTGKKITLECSQTMGHDKMYWYQQDPGMELHLIHYSYGVNSTEKGDLSSESTVSRIRTEHFPLTLESARPSHTSQYLCASSDRGTAEQFFGPGTRLTVL.

This clonotype turned up a few times. Since a much larger clone is just one base distant, this may be a read error. The rearrangement joins TRBV2 to TRBJ2-5, with 9 bases aligning to TRBD1. This CDR3 region has 14 residues. CDR1 SNHLY and CDR2 FYNNEI come from the germline V gene. V shed 4 bases, J shed 5 bases, and the junction held 5 bases outside the gene matches. As DNA, the CDR3 is TGTGCCAGCAGTGGGACAGGGGAGTGGGAGACCCAGTACTTC. Translation: CASSGTGEWETQYF.

This clonotype was detected only a few times. A junction end diverges from the germline sequence, so it may reflect a read error. J is TRBJ1-5 and V is TRBV24-1, with D maybe TRBD1 (5 bases). The CDR3 is 13 amino acids. The germline V gene encodes CDR1 KGHDR and CDR2 SFDVKD. In DNA, the CDR3 is TGTGCCAGCAGTTTATCGGGAGGGGAACCCCAGCATTTT. The encoded protein is CASSLSGGEPQHF.

This clonotype was found many times. The V gene is TRBV29-1, the J gene TRBJ2-7; 7 bases are shared with TRBD2. Per the germline V gene, CDR1 is SQVTM and CDR2 is ANQGSEA. The CDR3 totals 13 residues. J lost 4 bases, V lost 3 bases, and 6 bases had no gene match. The CDR3 reads CSVDETGGYEQYF. The CDR3 coding sequence is TGCAGCGTTGATGAAACGGGGGGATACGAGCAGTACTTC.

This clonotype was observed a few times. V usage is TRBV5-5 and J usage is TRBJ1-2, with a weak D call TRBD1 (6 bases). Germline CDR1 is SGHKS and CDR2 is YYEKEE (reference sequence). V lost 0 bases and J lost 0, with 12 bases in between. The CDR3 sequence is 16 residues long. This CDR3 reads CASSLALGQANYGYTF. The DNA of the CDR3 is TGTGCCAGCAGCTTGGCCCTGGGACAAGCTAACTATGGCTACACCTTC.

The chain's CDR3 is CASSLQDRGLYEQYF. The CDR3 coding sequence is TGTGCCAGCAGTTTACAGGACAGGGGGCTTTACGAGCAGTACTTC. The V call is TRBV25-1, the J call TRBJ2-7; 11 bases align to TRBD1. This CDR3 has 15 residues. Trimming cost V 5 bases and J 4 bases; bases outside gene matches: 7. The germline gives CDR1 MGHDK, CDR2 SYGVNS.

Concerning this clonotype itself: Compared with germline, one end of the junction differs, possibly owing to a read error. The rearrangement uses TRBV3-1 and TRBJ2-5; D gene uncertain. CDR1 and CDR2 (germline): LGHDT, YNNKEL (reference sequence). The CDR3 is made up of 12 amino acids. DNA of the CDR3: TGTGCCAGCAGCCAAGGACTCCGCACCCAGTGCTTC. Translating gives CASSQGLRTQCF.

V gene TRBV7-2 combines with J gene TRBJ1-1; D is undetermined. The CDR3 consists of 15 residues. The V end lost 3 bases, the J end lost 8 bases, and 19 bases lay between the germline ends. CDR1 is SGHTA, CDR2 FQGNSA, per germline. The CDR3 is CASSFSQNTYGEAFF. Here the CDR3 DNA reads TGTGCCAGCAGCTTTTCACAGAACACATACGGAGAAGCTTTCTTT.

This clonotype was counted only a few times. The rearrangement joins TRBV10-3 to TRBJ1-2, with 9 bases aligning to TRBD1. The CDR3 contains 15 residues. V lost 4 bases to trimming and J lost 2 bases; unmatched junction nucleotides: 5. Germline values: CDR1 ENHRY, CDR2 SYGVKD. CDR3 sequence: CAISAQGQGNYGYTF. The CDR3 DNA sequence: TGTGCCATCAGTGCCCAAGGACAGGGGAACTATGGCTACACCTTC.

This clonotype was counted many times. The chain carries TRBV10-3 and TRBJ2-5, with TRBD2 matching over 8 bases. Losses at the gene ends were 6 bases for V and 3 bases for J; bases not matched to a gene: 0. The germline CDR1 and CDR2 sequences are ENHRY and SYGVKD. The CDR3 runs 12 residues. The DNA for the CDR3 is TGTGCCATCAGGACTAGCGAAGAGACCCAGTACTTC. This encodes CAIRTSEETQYF.

Many counts were recorded for this clonotype. The chain carries TRBV20-1 and TRBJ1-5, with TRBD1 identical over 8 bases. V was clipped by 4 bases and J by 2 bases; unmatched bases: 4. There are 14 residues in the CDR3. CDR1 is DFQATT and CDR2 is SNEGSKA in the germline V gene (reference sequence). This CDR3 reads CSAIQGARNQPQHF. As DNA, the CDR3 is TGCAGTGCTATTCAGGGGGCTCGCAATCAGCCCCAGCATTTT.

The chain combines TRBV10-3 with TRBJ1-1; TRBD1 is a possible D gene (5 bases). CDR1 and CDR2 from the germline V gene are ENHRY and SYGVKD. This CDR3 is 16 amino acids long. Between the trimmed V and J ends, which lost 2 bases and 5 bases, there was a span of 18 bases. CDR3 residues: CAISEEVMAGRTEAFF. The CDR3 coding sequence is TGTGCCATCAGTGAGGAGGTTATGGCAGGGCGAACTGAAGCTTTCTTT.

This clonotype was picked up many times. The gene calls are TRBV20-1 and TRBJ1-1; D uncertain. Germline values: CDR1 DFQATT, CDR2 SNEGSKA (reference sequence). Trimming removed 6 bases from V and 4 bases from J, with 9 bases in between. The CDR3 extends over 11 amino acids. The CDR3 sequence is CSARHGTEAFF. CDR3 bases: TGCAGTGCGAGACACGGCACTGAAGCTTTCTTT.

J is TRBJ2-7 and V is TRBV25-1; D is possibly TRBD1 (6 bases). Germline assignment: CDR1 MGHDK and CDR2 SYGVNS. There are 12 residues in the CDR3. V gave up 3 bases and J gave up 7 bases, with 10 bases separating them. The CDR3 sequence is CASSEGADEQYF. The CDR3 DNA reads as TGTGCCAGCAGTGAGGGGGCAGATGAGCAGTACTTC.

This clonotype was recorded many times. The J gene is TRBJ1-6, the V gene TRBV7-2; possibly TRBD1 for D (5 bases). This CDR3 comprises 15 residues. CDR1 SGHTA and CDR2 FQGNSA come from the germline V gene. V lost 2 bases and J lost 7, with 12 bases in between. CDR3: CASSLRAGFNSPLHF. The DNA for the CDR3 is TGTGCCAGCAGCTTAAGAGCAGGGTTCAATTCACCCCTCCACTTT.

In regard to this clonotype: One end of the junction varies from germline; a read error may be responsible. The V call is TRBV10-3, the J call TRBJ1-4; D not certain. The length of the CDR3 is 13 residues. Germline V gene lookup returns CDR1 ENHRY and CDR2 SYGVKD. The CDR3 here is CASSYVGGEKLFF. For the CDR3, the DNA is TGTGCCAGCAGTTACGTGGGAGGGGAAAAACTGTTTTTT.

The chain couples TRBV20-1 to TRBJ1-1, with TRBD1 matching 8 bases. The CDR3 spans 15 residues. Per germline, CDR1 DFQATT and CDR2 SNEGSKA (reference sequence). J gave up 1 base and V 5 bases, and 9 bases lay outside the gene matches. DNA for the CDR3: TGCAGTGCTTCTGGACAGGGCGGGTGGAACACTGAAGCTTTCTTT. Translating it yields CSASGQGGWNTEAFF.